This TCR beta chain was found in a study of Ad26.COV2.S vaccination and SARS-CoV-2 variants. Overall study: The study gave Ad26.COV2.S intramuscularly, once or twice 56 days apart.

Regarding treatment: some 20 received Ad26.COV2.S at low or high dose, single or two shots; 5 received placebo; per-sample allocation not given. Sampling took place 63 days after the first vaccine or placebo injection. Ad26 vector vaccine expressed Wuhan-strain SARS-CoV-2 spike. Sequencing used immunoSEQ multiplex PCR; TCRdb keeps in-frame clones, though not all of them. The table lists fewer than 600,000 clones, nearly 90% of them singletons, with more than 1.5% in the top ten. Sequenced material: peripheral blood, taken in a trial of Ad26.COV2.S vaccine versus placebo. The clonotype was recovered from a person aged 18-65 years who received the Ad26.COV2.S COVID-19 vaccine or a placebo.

The CDR3 sequence: CASSPQQGVFSGELFF. CDR3 bases: TGTGCCAGCTCACCACAACAGGGGGTATTCTCCGGGGAGCTGTTTTTT. The V call is TRBV18, the J call TRBJ2-2; 8 nucleotides agree with TRBD1. This CDR3 is 16 amino acids long. The V gene's germline CDR1 is KGHSH and CDR2 LQKENI. J lost 6 bases, V lost 1 base, and 7 bases had no gene match.